This T cell receptor beta chain was recorded in a study of CD8+CD57+ T cells in acquired aplastic anemia. General study findings and limits: Sharing between patients and controls was observed for twenty-nine CD8+ CDR3 sequences. No significant patient-versus-control difference appeared in CD8+ Simpson's diversity.

CDR1 and CDR2 (germline): SQVTM, ANQGSEA. V lost 4 bases and J lost 0, with 9 bases in between. The CDR3 is 13 amino acids. About this clonotype itself: Its antigen is still unknown.

The patients chosen for sequencing had shown expansion of CD8+CD57+ cells (detected by flow cytometry). Genomic DNA, the template, was used for profiling of the TCR beta VDJ and CDR3. TCRdb analysed the reads with MiXCR anew, one entry per CDR3 protein. The table includes around 42,000 distinct CDR3 sequences, 63% detected once. V and J are TRBV29-1 and TRBJ1-2; D remains unclear. This TCR was sampled from a human donor with aplastic anemia. The sequenced material came from sorted CD4+, CD8+, or CD8+CD57+ T cells (not recorded which) from PBMCs. The CDR3 protein is CSVGLRPNYGYTF. The DNA for the CDR3 is TGCAGCGTTGGGCTACGGCCTAACTATGGCTACACCTTC.